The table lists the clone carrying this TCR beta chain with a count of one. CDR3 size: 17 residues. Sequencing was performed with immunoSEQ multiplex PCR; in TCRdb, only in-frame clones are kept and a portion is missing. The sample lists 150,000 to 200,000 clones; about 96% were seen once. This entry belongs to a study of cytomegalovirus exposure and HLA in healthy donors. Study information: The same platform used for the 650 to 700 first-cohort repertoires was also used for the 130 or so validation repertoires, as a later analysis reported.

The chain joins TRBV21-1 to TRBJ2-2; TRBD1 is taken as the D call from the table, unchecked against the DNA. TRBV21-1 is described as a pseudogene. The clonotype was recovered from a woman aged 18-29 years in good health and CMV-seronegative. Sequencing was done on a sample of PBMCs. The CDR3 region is CASSIRRVLPSTGELFF. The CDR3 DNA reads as TGTGCCAGCAGCATTCGCAGGGTTTTGCCGAGCACCGGGGAGCTGTTTTTT.